These 5 T cell receptor beta chains share one sample of origin, sequenced in a study of T cells expressing NK-cell markers. Reanalyzing the 5' RACE reads, TCRdb keeps one entry per CDR3 protein, without DNA. This repertoire includes 120,000 to 150,000 distinct CDR3 sequences. The sample consisted of blood T cells: a sorted CD56 or NKG2C T cell subset, CD4+ or CD8+ T cells, or bulk PBMC T cells (not recorded which). All receptors derive from a man between 18 and 35 years old in good health.

The chain is built from TRBV27 and TRBJ2-1; TCRdb proposes TRBD2, but this gene call is untestable without DNA. Germline V gene lookup returns CDR1 MNHEY and CDR2 SMNVEV (reference sequence). This CDR3 spans 15 amino acids. CDR3 loop: CASSFVRPVDAGQFF.

The rearrangement links TRBV7-9 to TRBJ1-1; TCRdb returns TRBD1, unconfirmable since there is no DNA. Germline CDR1 SEHNR, CDR2 FQNEAQ (reference sequence). This CDR3 comprises 16 residues. Here the CDR3 reads CASSSPTEPMNTEAFF.

The chain employs TRBV3-1 and TRBJ2-7; checking the TCRdb D call of TRBD2 is not possible without DNA. The CDR3 loop spans 14 amino acids. Germline values: CDR1 LGHDT, CDR2 YNNKEL (reference sequence). Here the CDR3 reads CASSQVQVGASVIF.

The rearrangement links TRBV20-1 to TRBJ2-3; as DNA is missing, the TRBD2 call by TCRdb cannot be tested. CDR1 is DFQATT, CDR2 SNEGSKA, per germline (reference sequence). This CDR3 has 14 amino acids. CDR3 amino acids: CSARSASGTDTQYF.

This sequence joins TRBV10-3 and TRBJ2-1. This CDR3 has 13 residues. Germline V gene data show CDR1 as ENHRY and CDR2 as SYGVKD. The CDR3 region is CAISEDNYNEQFF.